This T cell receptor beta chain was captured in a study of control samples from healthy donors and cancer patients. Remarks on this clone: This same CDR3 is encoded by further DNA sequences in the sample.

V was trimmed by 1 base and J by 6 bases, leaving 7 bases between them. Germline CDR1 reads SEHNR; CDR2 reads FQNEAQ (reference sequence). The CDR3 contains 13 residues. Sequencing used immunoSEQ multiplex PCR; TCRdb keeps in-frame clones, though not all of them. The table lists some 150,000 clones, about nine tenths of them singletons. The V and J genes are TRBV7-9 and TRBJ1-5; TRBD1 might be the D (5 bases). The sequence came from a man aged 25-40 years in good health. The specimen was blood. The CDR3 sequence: CASSLGGGQPQHF. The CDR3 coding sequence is TGTGCCAGCAGCTTAGGGGGCGGTCAGCCCCAGCATTTT.